A single TCR beta chain is shown here with its context. The data belong to a study of T-cell memory formation after mild COVID-19. Study-wide context: Across donors, TCR clusters were largely donor specific.

From the 5' RACE reads, TCRdb called clonotypes with MiXCR, one entry per CDR3 protein. The table has about 350,000 distinct CDR3 sequences, around an eighth seen once. The receptor comes from a man aged 18 to 29 who had mild COVID-19 (a few samples of this study predate the infection). Cell type and time point are not known. The sequencing input was PBMCs or a T cell subset sorted from them (not recorded which).

In DNA form, the CDR3 reads TGTGCCAGCAGCTTAGACGTGCGGGGGGTAGAGACCCAGTACTTC. It encodes CASSLDVRGVETQYF. The chain combines TRBV11-2 with TRBJ2-5; 8 bases agree with TRBD2. The germline V gene encodes CDR1 SGHAT and CDR2 FQNNGV. With 0 bases clipped from V and 4 bases from J, the junction kept 4 bases outside the gene matches. This CDR3 comprises 15 residues.